These T cell receptor beta chains were read from a single sample in a study of T-cell reconstitution after alpha-beta-depleted transplantation in children. TCRdb redid the calling of the PCR reads with MiXCR, one entry per CDR3 protein. The repertoire holds 190,000 or so distinct CDR3 sequences, with over 5.5% as singletons. This sample comprised PBMCs from the stem cell graft donor, obtained from the stem cell graft. Every receptor here comes from a human donor who donated a stem cell graft to a child with Wiskott-Aldrich syndrome. The CDR3 runs from the conserved cysteine through the conserved F or W. The order of the fields is V gene, J gene, clone size, D gene, CDR3 protein, CDR3 DNA. A D gene is named only where the DNA matches it firmly. The listing skips clone size in some rows; elsewhere it reads once, few, many or a size class.

TRBV5-1	TRBJ2-2	-	-	CASSRLGSQTNTGELFF	TGCGCCAGCAGCCGCTTGGGCAGCCAGACGAACACCGGGGAGCTGTTTTTT
TRBV7-2	TRBJ2-5	many	-	CASSSAETQYF	TGTGCCAGCAGCTCTGCCGAGACCCAGTACTTC
TRBV29-1	TRBJ2-5	many	-	CSVDRGIQETQYF	TGCAGCGTTGATCGCGGAATTCAAGAGACCCAGTACTTC
TRBV12-3/TRBV12-4	TRBJ2-5	many	-	CASSSTGSSKETQYF	TGTGCCAGCAGCTCAACCGGGTCCTCAAAAGAGACCCAGTACTTC
TRBV10-1	TRBJ2-7	many	TRBD2	CASSERSGSRYEQYF	TGCGCCAGCAGTGAGAGGAGCGGGAGTAGATACGAGCAGTACTTC
TRBV20-1	TRBJ2-1	many	TRBD2	CSATRTSGGLNNEQFF	TGCAGTGCTACGAGGACTAGCGGGGGCCTTAACAATGAGCAGTTCTTC
TRBV30	TRBJ2-5	few	TRBD1	CAWSAWDRDVETQYF	TGTGCCTGGAGTGCCTGGGACAGGGATGTAGAGACCCAGTACTTC
TRBV20-1	TRBJ2-3	many	TRBD2	CSARDRLASDTQYF	TGCAGTGCTAGAGATCGACTAGCTTCAGATACGCAGTATTTT
TRBV27	TRBJ2-2	many	TRBD2	CASSRLALNTGELFF	TGTGCCAGCAGTCGACTAGCGCTGAACACCGGGGAGCTGTTTTTT
TRBV7-2	TRBJ2-1	-	-	CASSLNVYNEQFF	TGTGCCAGCAGCTTAAATGTGTACAATGAGCAGTTCTTC
TRBV12-3/TRBV12-4	TRBJ2-1	-	TRBD2	CASSRPAGLAGIDEQFF	TGTGCCAGCAGCCGTCCAGCGGGACTAGCGGGTATCGATGAGCAGTTCTTC
TRBV12-3/TRBV12-4	TRBJ2-2	many	TRBD2	CASRAGTSVSGELFF	TGTGCCAGCAGAGCCGGGACTAGCGTTTCCGGGGAGCTGTTTTTT
TRBV29-1	TRBJ1-1	few	TRBD1	CSVERRSGTGVSDTEAFF	TGCAGCGTTGAGAGGAGGTCGGGGACAGGGGTGTCGGACACTGAAGCTTTCTTT
TRBV7-9	TRBJ1-4	-	-	CGGLDRNEKLFF	TGTGGAGGGCTTGACAGGAATGAAAAACTGTTTTTT
TRBV15	TRBJ2-7	many	-	CATSGGVEQYF	TGTGCCACCAGTGGAGGGGTCGAGCAGTACTTC
TRBV7-2	TRBJ1-6	many	-	CASSRHSRANSPLHF	TGTGCCAGCAGCAGACACAGTAGGGCTAATTCACCCCTCCACTTT
TRBV12-3/TRBV12-4	TRBJ2-1	many	TRBD2	CASRQLAGGLSSSYNEQFF	TGTGCCAGCAGACAACTAGCGGGAGGGCTATCTAGCTCCTACAATGAGCAGTTCTTC
TRBV3-1	TRBJ2-7	few	TRBD1	CASSQHRPGTGEGVCYEQYF	TGTGCCAGCAGCCAACATCGACCCGGGACAGGGGAAGGAGTTTGCTACGAGCAGTACTTC
TRBV7-2	TRBJ2-5	few	-	CASSFDVAQETQYF	TGTGCCAGCAGCTTTGATGTGGCCCAAGAGACCCAGTACTTC
TRBV5-1	TRBJ2-3	many	TRBD1	CASSLADRVTDTQYF	TGCGCCAGCAGCTTGGCCGACAGGGTCACAGATACGCAGTATTTT
TRBV12-3/TRBV12-4	TRBJ2-5	few	TRBD2	CASSSTSGGGETQYF	TGTGCCAGCAGTTCGACTAGCGGGGGTGGAGAGACCCAGTACTTC
TRBV9	TRBJ2-3	many	-	CASSASTDTQYF	TGTGCCAGCAGCGCCAGCACAGATACGCAGTATTTT
TRBV5-1	TRBJ2-6	few	-	CASSLLRTENGLSGANVLTF	TGCGCCAGCAGCTTGTTAAGAACAGAAAATGGTCTCTCTGGGGCCAACGTCCTGACTTTC
TRBV9	TRBJ2-4	many	-	CASSVEGGARIQYF	TGTGCCAGCAGCGTAGAGGGGGGGGCGCGCATTCAGTACTTC
TRBV20-1	TRBJ2-1	many	-	CSARGRVGEQFF	TGCAGTGCTAGGGGAAGGGTGGGTGAGCAGTTCTTC
TRBV5-5	TRBJ2-2	many	TRBD1	CASSPGTAHTGELFF	TGTGCCAGCAGCCCGGGGACAGCGCACACCGGGGAGCTGTTTTTT
TRBV20-1	TRBJ2-1	many	-	CSAAFSRVRLNNEQFF	TGCAGTGCTGCCTTTAGCCGAGTACGCCTTAACAATGAGCAGTTCTTC
TRBV5-1	TRBJ2-7	-	-	CASSLAWDYEQYF	TGCGCCAGCAGCTTGGCCTGGGACTACGAGCAGTACTTC
TRBV18	TRBJ2-1	few	-	CASSPQGTPYNEQFF	TGTGCCAGCTCGCCACAGGGAACCCCTTACAATGAGCAGTTCTTC
TRBV3-1	TRBJ1-1	many	-	CASSTARLNTEAFF	TGTGCCAGCAGCACAGCAAGATTGAACACTGAAGCTTTCTTT